Listed below are T cell receptor beta chains from one sample, sequenced in a study of CD4 T cells in relation to SARS-CoV-2 and coronaviruses. Assay used: immunoSEQ multiplex PCR; TCRdb lists only in-frame clones, some missing. This sample has tens of thousands of clones; more than 85% occur once, and the top ten carry about 0.23%. Sequenced material: naive CD4+ T cells from PBMCs. The receptors here all came from a human donor in good health. Both conserved end residues are part of each CDR3. The D gene is left open where the match is weak. Expanded clones get a size class; other rows say once, few or many, or leave the size out.

abundance: .
j_gene: TRBJ1-1
d_gene: .
v_gene: TRBV10-3
CDR3aa: CAISDGNRGLDEAFF
CDR3nt: TGTGCCATCAGTGATGGCAACCGGGGTTTGGATGAAGCTTTCTTT

abundance: .
j_gene: TRBJ2-5
d_gene: .
v_gene: TRBV5-1
CDR3aa: CASSLDPGQETQYF
CDR3nt: TGCGCCAGCAGCTTGGATCCAGGGCAAGAGACCCAGTACTTC

abundance: .
j_gene: TRBJ2-7
d_gene: TRBD1
v_gene: TRBV2
CDR3aa: CASEPGQSYEQYF
CDR3nt: TGTGCCAGCGAACCGGGACAGTCCTACGAGCAGTACTTC

abundance: .
j_gene: TRBJ2-3
d_gene: TRBD1
v_gene: TRBV9
CDR3aa: CASSSGTGVADTQYF
CDR3nt: TGTGCCAGCTCCTCCGGGACAGGGGTGGCAGATACGCAGTATTTT

abundance: .
j_gene: TRBJ1-2
d_gene: TRBD1
v_gene: TRBV5-1
CDR3aa: CASSLSGQGAGGYTF
CDR3nt: TGCGCCAGCAGCTTGAGCGGACAGGGGGCAGGTGGCTACACCTTC

abundance: .
j_gene: TRBJ2-2
d_gene: TRBD1
v_gene: TRBV24-1
CDR3aa: CATSVSDRAHGELFF
CDR3nt: TGTGCCACCAGTGTCTCGGACAGGGCTCACGGGGAGCTGTTTTTT

abundance: .
j_gene: TRBJ2-1
d_gene: TRBD1
v_gene: TRBV24-1
CDR3aa: CATSDARDRGDNEQFF
CDR3nt: TGTGCCACCAGTGACGCCCGGGACAGGGGAGACAATGAGCAGTTCTTC

abundance: .
j_gene: TRBJ2-3
d_gene: TRBD2
v_gene: TRBV6-2/TRBV6-3
CDR3aa: CASSYPLAGESDTQYF
CDR3nt: TGTGCCAGCAGTTACCCCCTAGCGGGAGAATCGGATACGCAGTATTTT

abundance: .
j_gene: TRBJ2-5
d_gene: TRBD2
v_gene: TRBV5-1
CDR3aa: CASSLGLAEAQETQYF
CDR3nt: TGCGCCAGCAGCTTGGGACTAGCGGAGGCCCAAGAGACCCAGTACTTC

abundance: .
j_gene: TRBJ1-1
d_gene: .
v_gene: TRBV10-3
CDR3aa: CAIRQNTEAFF
CDR3nt: TGTGCCATCAGACAAAACACTGAAGCTTTCTTT

abundance: .
j_gene: TRBJ2-1
d_gene: .
v_gene: TRBV5-1
CDR3aa: CASSLGQNYNEQFF
CDR3nt: TGCGCCAGCAGCTTGGGACAGAACTACAATGAGCAGTTCTTC

abundance: .
j_gene: TRBJ1-4
d_gene: .
v_gene: TRBV10-3
CDR3aa: CALLLPPAATNEKLFF
CDR3nt: TGTGCCCTCCTACTCCCCCCAGCAGCAACTAATGAAAAACTGTTTTTT

abundance: .
j_gene: TRBJ2-1
d_gene: .
v_gene: TRBV5-5
CDR3aa: CASSTVTGVAEQFF
CDR3nt: TGTGCCAGCAGCACGGTAACCGGGGTTGCTGAGCAGTTCTTC

abundance: .
j_gene: TRBJ2-2
d_gene: TRBD1
v_gene: TRBV11-3
CDR3aa: CASSRDRGQNTGELFF
CDR3nt: TGTGCCAGCAGCCGGGACAGGGGACAGAACACCGGGGAGCTGTTTTTT

abundance: .
j_gene: TRBJ2-7
d_gene: .
v_gene: TRBV25-1
CDR3aa: CASSRNELSEQYF
CDR3nt: TGTGCCAGCAGTCGGAACGAGTTGTCCGAGCAGTACTTC

abundance: .
j_gene: TRBJ2-7
d_gene: .
v_gene: TRBV3-1/TRBV3-2
CDR3aa: CASSYDSEQYF
CDR3nt: TGTGCCAGCAGCTATGACTCCGAGCAGTACTTC

abundance: once
j_gene: TRBJ1-4
d_gene: .
v_gene: TRBV7-2
CDR3aa: CASRPGLGNEKLFF
CDR3nt: TGTGCCAGCAGACCGGGACTGGGAAATGAAAAACTGTTTTTT

abundance: .
j_gene: TRBJ2-3
d_gene: .
v_gene: TRBV10-3
CDR3aa: CAITTGKSTDTQYF
CDR3nt: TGTGCCATCACGACAGGCAAGAGCACAGATACGCAGTATTTT

abundance: .
j_gene: TRBJ1-4
d_gene: TRBD1
v_gene: TRBV10-3
CDR3aa: CAISPGTGGEKLFF
CDR3nt: TGTGCCATCAGCCCCGGGACAGGGGGTGAAAAACTGTTTTTT

abundance: .
j_gene: TRBJ2-2
d_gene: .
v_gene: TRBV5-6
CDR3aa: CASSSKRRATGELFF
CDR3nt: TGTGCCAGCAGCTCTAAGCGCAGGGCCACCGGGGAGCTGTTTTTT

abundance: .
j_gene: TRBJ2-2
d_gene: .
v_gene: TRBV10-2
CDR3aa: CASRITGELFF
CDR3nt: TGCGCCAGCAGGATAACCGGGGAGCTGTTTTTT

abundance: .
j_gene: TRBJ2-7
d_gene: TRBD2
v_gene: TRBV12-3/TRBV12-4
CDR3aa: CASSRTSHYEQYF
CDR3nt: TGTGCCAGCAGCCGGACTAGCCACTACGAGCAGTACTTC

abundance: .
j_gene: TRBJ2-1
d_gene: TRBD1
v_gene: TRBV30
CDR3aa: CAWGLPGTVSYNEQFF
CDR3nt: TGTGCCTGGGGGTTGCCCGGGACAGTCTCCTACAATGAGCAGTTCTTC